Below, 11 T cell receptor delta chains from the same sample are listed, as sequenced in a study of gamma-delta T cells after stem cell transplantation. TCRdb made new clone calls on the RT-PCR reads using CATT. Among 2,000 to 2,500 delta-chain clones, about 1.1% were seen once, and the ten largest hold around 28%. Sequencing input: gamma-delta T cells. The source is a human donor. It is not recorded whose cells these are; they may come from a transplant donor.

This clone has more than one count but fewer than ten. A much more abundant neighbour one base away suggests this may be a read error. The genes are TRDV2 and TRDJ1; 12 bases agree with TRDD3. The CDR3 is made up of 19 amino acids. Germline trimming cut 0 bases from V and 4 bases from J; bases unmatched to any gene: 14. Germline V lookup: CDR1 GEAIGNYY, CDR2 EKD. The CDR3 coding sequence is TGTGCCTGTGACACCCTTACTGGGGGATACACTCGCCCTGTCGATAAACTCATCTTT. Protein: CACDTLTGGYTRPVDKLIF.

Points on this clone: It is likely a read error: a sequence one base away is far more abundant. Other DNA sequences from this sample encode an identical CDR3 as well. The genes are TRDV2 and TRDJ1, with 10 positions matching TRDD3. There are 16 residues in the CDR3. The germline CDR1 and CDR2 sequences are GEAIGNYY and EKD. The CDR3 is CACDTLGDRIKDKLIF. The CDR3 DNA sequence: TGTGCCTGTGACACCCTGGGGGATAGAATTAAGGATAAACTTATCTTT.

Notes on this clone: The protein that TCRdb holds for this DNA derives from a much larger clone and differs from the translated DNA at residue 6, which likely indicates a read error; the protein shown here is translated from the DNA. The chain is built from TRDV2 and TRDJ1; 13 bases line up with TRDD3. CDR1 and CDR2 (germline): GEAIGNYY, EKD. The ends lost 2 bases at V and 2 bases at J; junction bases unmatched: 10. The CDR3 runs 18 residues. CDR3 coding DNA: TGTGCCTGTGACATTCCCACTGGGGGATACGGTCGGACCGATAAACTCATCTTT. It translates to CACDIPTGGYGRTDKLIF.

This clone is judged medium-sized. With only one base between it and a far larger clone, this is likely a read error. Different DNA sequences within this sample yield the same CDR3. This chain uses TRDV2 with TRDJ1, with unresolved D. V was trimmed by 0 bases and J by 5 bases, leaving 9 bases between them. The germline gives CDR1 GEAIGNYY, CDR2 EKD. The CDR3 has 13 amino acids. The CDR3 loop reads CACDTELTDKLIF. The CDR3 DNA reads as TGTGCCTGTGACACCGAGCTCACTGATAAACTCATCTTT.

This chain uses TRDV2 with TRDJ1, with 13 positions matching TRDD3. CDR1 is GEAIGNYY and CDR2 is EKD in the germline V gene. The CDR3 has 15 residues. The V segment lost 3 bases and the J segment 4 bases; nucleotides outside the gene matches: 4. The CDR3: CACDPLGDTDDKLIF. In DNA form, the CDR3 reads TGTGCCTGTGACCCACTGGGGGATACGGACGATAAACTCATCTTT.

This clone occurred a few times. TCRdb attributes to this sequence the protein of a much larger clone, which differs from the DNA translation at residue 3; a read error is likely, and the protein displayed is translated from the DNA. The chain combines TRDV2 with TRDJ1, with 10 bases that match TRDD3. The CDR3 has 18 amino acids. Per the germline V gene, CDR1 is GEAIGNYY and CDR2 is EKD. The CDR3 here is CASDTLGDPETNTDKLIF. CDR3 coding DNA: TGTGCCTCTGACACACTGGGGGATCCCGAAACAAACACCGATAAACTCATCTTT.

This clone was detected a few times. The V and J genes are TRDV2 and TRDJ1, with TRDD3 matching 11 bases. The CDR3 is 17 amino acids. Germline lookup yields CDR1 GEAIGNYY and CDR2 EKD. The ends lost 3 bases at V and 0 bases at J; junction bases unmatched: 8. CDR3 protein: CACDPVLGDKYTDKLIF. The DNA of the CDR3 is TGTGCCTGTGACCCAGTACTGGGGGATAAGTACACCGATAAACTCATCTTT.

This clone has more than one count but fewer than ten. The protein given by TCRdb reflects a much larger clone and differs at residue 13 from this DNA's translation, likely from a read error; the protein shown is the DNA's translation. The V gene is TRDV2, the J gene TRDJ1, with D unresolved. This CDR3 contains 16 residues. In germline, CDR1 is GEAIGNYY, CDR2 EKD. DNA of the CDR3: TGTGCCTGTGACACCATAATGAGGAGAGGAACCGATAGACTCATCTTT. It specifies CACDTIMRRGTDRLIF.

With regard to this clone: The protein that TCRdb holds for this DNA derives from a much larger clone and differs from the translated DNA at residue 5, which likely indicates a read error; the protein shown here is translated from the DNA. This sample also contains other DNA sequences that code for the same CDR3. The chain links TRDV2 to TRDJ1; 12 bases align to TRDD3. CDR1 is GEAIGNYY, CDR2 EKD, per germline. The length of the CDR3 is 18 residues. Trimming at V came to 1 base and at J to 0 bases, leaving 8 bases not matched to a gene. In DNA, the CDR3 is TGTGCCTGTGACACACTGGGGGATACCCTCCCACACACCGATAAACTCATCTTT. It specifies CACDTLGDTLPHTDKLIF.

This chain joins TRDV2 and TRDJ1; 10 bases agree with TRDD3. V dropped 3 bases and J dropped 0; count of bases not matched to a gene: 15. Germline CDR1 is GEAIGNYY and CDR2 is EKD. The CDR3 runs to 19 residues. CDR3 protein: CACDPLLTGDTQYTDKLIF. The DNA of the CDR3 is TGTGCCTGTGACCCTCTCTTGACGGGGGATACGCAGTACACCGATAAACTCATCTTT.

The rearrangement links TRDV2 to TRDJ2, with TRDD3 matching 12 bases. The CDR3 has 18 amino acids. V shed 1 base, J shed 4 bases, and the junction held 9 bases outside the gene matches. Per germline, CDR1 GEAIGNYY and CDR2 EKD. CDR3 residues: CACDTVQLGDTGTAQLFF. CDR3 in DNA: TGTGCCTGTGACACGGTCCAACTGGGGGATACCGGGACAGCACAACTCTTCTTT.